This section outlines one TCR beta chain sequence together with its context. Its antigen remains unidentified. Some second doses came at about 4 weeks and others at about 12 weeks; these were pooled. The assay was immunoSEQ multiplex PCR, and TCRdb's table has in-frame clones only and misses some. The data show roughly 70,000 clones, roughly nine tenths seen once. The source of the sample is a study of T cell responses to AZD1222 COVID-19 vaccine. Whole-study results and caveats: Scientists sampled the repertoires only once the peak T cell response had passed.

Trimming cost V 6 bases and J 6 bases, with 14 bases left between them. CDR3 length equals 14 residues. Germline CDR1 and CDR2: SNHLY and FYNNEI. The chain employs TRBV2 and TRBJ1-4; D not certain. This TCR derives from an adult who received the AZD1222 COVID-19 vaccine. This sample comprised peripheral blood, obtained 28 days after the second AZD1222 dose. The CDR3 bases are TGTGCCAGCAGGGCCGCCGCGACGGATGAAAAACTGTTTTTT. This gives the protein CASRAAATDEKLFF.